The 31 T cell receptor beta chains listed next were all sequenced from one sample in a study of control samples from healthy donors and cancer patients. Sequencing was performed with immunoSEQ multiplex PCR; in TCRdb, only in-frame clones are kept and a portion is missing. The repertoire holds 130,000 to 150,000 clones, with about 93% as singletons. Sequencing was carried out using PBMCs. The receptor source for this set is a man aged 60-69 years with colorectal cancer.

The V gene is TRBV10-3, the J gene TRBJ1-1; D gene ambiguous. Trimming shortened V by 0 bases and J by 1 base, and 12 bases separated the two germline ends. The germline gives CDR1 ENHRY, CDR2 SYGVKD. CDR3 length equals 16 residues. This CDR3 reads CAISESIWEENTEAFF. The CDR3 nucleotides read TGTGCCATCAGTGAGTCAATCTGGGAGGAGAACACTGAAGCTTTCTTT.

In DNA form, the CDR3 reads TGTGCCAGCACCCCAGAAAGCAGGGGATTTAACTATGGCTACACCTTC. It encodes CASTPESRGFNYGYTF. This sequence joins TRBV9 and TRBJ1-2; D is perhaps TRBD1 (6 bases). The germline V and J ends were trimmed by 6 bases and 1 base, with 19 bases remaining between them. CDR1 SGDLS and CDR2 YYNGEE come from the germline V gene. The CDR3 spans 16 residues.

V usage is TRBV2 and J usage is TRBJ1-4, with TRBD1 as a possible D gene (6 bases). With 4 bases removed from V and 4 bases from J, the gap between germline ends came to 13 bases. CDR1 is SNHLY and CDR2 is FYNNEI in the germline V gene. This CDR3 has 15 amino acids. The CDR3 protein is CASSVRGRFNEKLFF. Here the CDR3 DNA reads TGTGCCAGCAGTGTCAGGGGACGGTTTAATGAAAAACTGTTTTTT. The variable domain in full, with the rest retrieved from reference TRBV2 and TRBJ1-4, is EPEVTQTPSHQVTQMGQEVILRCVPISNHLYFYWYRQILGQKVEFLVSFYNNEISEKSEIFDDQFSVERPDGSNFTLKIRSTKLEDSAMYFCASSVRGRFNEKLFFGSGTQLSVL.

The CDR3: CASSEDTQYF. The CDR3, as DNA: TGTGCCAGCAGTGAAGATACGCAGTATTTT. The chain joins TRBV2 to TRBJ2-3; D remains ambiguous. Per germline, CDR1 SNHLY and CDR2 FYNNEI. This CDR3 comprises 10 residues. Trimming took 1 base from V and 7 from J, leaving 0 bases between them.

This clone was observed once. The CDR3: CASSSTGNTEAFF. The CDR3 region has the DNA TGTGCCAGTAGTTCTACAGGGAACACTGAAGCTTTCTTT. This chain uses TRBV19 with TRBJ1-1, with TRBD1 as a possible D gene (5 bases). Trimming left V 5 bases short and J 1 base short, with 8 bases between. CDR1 and CDR2 from the germline V gene are LNHDA and SQIVND (reference sequence). The CDR3 has 13 residues.

This chain uses TRBV5-1 with TRBJ2-5; 7 bases are a match to TRBD2. This CDR3 is 16 amino acids long. The trim removed 3 bases at V and 4 bases at J, leaving 12 bases unmatched. Germline assignment: CDR1 SGHRS and CDR2 YFSETQ. The CDR3 loop reads CASSWSLRGDGETQYF. In DNA form, the CDR3 reads TGCGCCAGCAGCTGGTCCCTCCGGGGGGATGGAGAGACCCAGTACTTC.

The V gene is TRBV20-1, the J gene TRBJ2-7; D gene uncertain. V was shortened by 5 bases and J by 1 base, with 3 bases between the two germline ends. Germline V gene lookup returns CDR1 DFQATT and CDR2 SNEGSKA (reference sequence). The CDR3 sequence is 10 residues long. The CDR3: CSADSYEQYF. The CDR3, as DNA: TGCAGTGCTGATTCCTACGAGCAGTACTTC.

The chain has TRBV7-2 and TRBJ1-5; no reliable D call. This CDR3 contains 15 residues. Looked up from germline, CDR1 is SGHTA and CDR2 is FQGNSA. V lost 1 base and J lost 1, with 8 bases in between. In DNA, the CDR3 is TGTGCCAGCAGCTTAGGCTTCGCCAGCAATCAGCCCCAGCATTTT. As protein: CASSLGFASNQPQHF.

The chain combines TRBV27 with TRBJ1-2; D possibly corresponds to TRBD1 (5 bases). Germline V gene data show CDR1 as MNHEY and CDR2 as SMNVEV (reference sequence). This CDR3 spans 13 amino acids. Trimming removed 4 bases at V and 8 bases at J, with 14 bases between. The CDR3 DNA reads TGTGCCAGCAGTTACGACAGAGGCTTCGGCTACACCTTC. As protein: CASSYDRGFGYTF.

V usage is TRBV24-1 and J usage is TRBJ2-1; tentative D call: TRBD1 (6 bases). The CDR3 is 13 residues long. The germline gives CDR1 KGHDR, CDR2 SFDVKD. Trimming took off 9 bases at V and 4 bases at J, with 12 bases between the two ends. This chain's CDR3 is CATGEGEYNEQFF. The CDR3 DNA follows: TGTGCCACCGGCGAGGGGGAGTACAATGAGCAGTTCTTC.

V gene TRBV5-1 combines with J gene TRBJ2-7, with D maybe TRBD2 (6 bases). CDR1 is SGHRS, CDR2 YFSETQ, per germline. Between the trimmed V and J ends, which lost 7 bases and 5 bases, there was a span of 13 bases. This CDR3 has 12 residues. Here the CDR3 reads CASPSGVDEQYF. The CDR3 region has the DNA TGCGCCAGCCCCTCGGGGGTGGACGAGCAGTACTTC.

The V call is TRBV9, the J call TRBJ1-1; 8 nucleotides match TRBD1. The V gene end was trimmed by 3 bases and the J gene end by 3 bases; junction bases not matched to a gene: 10. The germline V gene has CDR1 SGDLS and CDR2 YYNGEE. The CDR3 is 16 amino acids. CDR3: CASSARGRFADTEAFF. In DNA form, the CDR3 reads TGTGCCAGCAGCGCCAGGGGGCGATTTGCAGACACTGAAGCTTTCTTT.

The rearrangement joins TRBV6-4 to TRBJ1-4; 9 bases match TRBD1. The ends lost 4 bases at V and 0 bases at J; junction bases unmatched: 9. Germline-derived CDR1 and CDR2 are MRHNA and SNTAGT. The CDR3 has 18 amino acids. The CDR3 DNA sequence: TGTGCCAGCAGTGGGGCGAGGGACAGGGCTTCAACTAATGAAAAACTGTTTTTT. The encoded protein is CASSGARDRASTNEKLFF.

The gene calls are TRBV7-7 and TRBJ2-7, with 10 positions matching TRBD1. The CDR3 has 15 amino acids. V shed 7 bases, J shed 6 bases, and the junction held 12 bases outside the gene matches. Germline lookup yields CDR1 SSHAT and CDR2 FNYEAQ (reference sequence). CDR3 DNA: TGTGCCAGCACCCTACCGGGACAGGGGTGTGGCGAGCAGTACTTC. This encodes CASTLPGQGCGEQYF. The whole variable domain, filled in from reference TRBV7-7 and TRBJ2-7, reads GAGVSQSPRYKVTKRGQDVTLRCDPISSHATLYWYQQALGQGPEFLTYFNYEAQPDKSGLPSDRFSAERPEGSISTLTIQRTEQRDSAMYRCASTLPGQGCGEQYFGPGTRLTVT.

The rearrangement links TRBV9 to TRBJ1-2; weak D call: TRBD1 (6 bases). V dropped 0 bases and J dropped 0 bases, with 9 bases sitting between them. Germline V CDR1 and CDR2: SGDLS, YYNGEE. The CDR3 is made up of 15 amino acids. The CDR3 here is CASSVENRANYGYTF. DNA of the CDR3: TGTGCCAGCAGCGTAGAAAACAGGGCTAACTATGGCTACACCTTC.

For this clone: Other nucleotide sequences from this sample produce the same CDR3. J is TRBJ1-1 and V is TRBV27; 7 positions agree with TRBD1. V dropped 3 bases and J dropped 5; count of bases not matched to a gene: 3. The CDR3 runs 13 residues. CDR1 is MNHEY, CDR2 SMNVEV, per germline (reference sequence). This chain's CDR3 is CASSLTGNTEAFF. The CDR3 DNA reads TGTGCCAGCAGTTTGACAGGGAATACTGAAGCTTTCTTT.

This chain links TRBV7-2 with TRBJ2-1, with 11 nucleotides matching TRBD2. The CDR3 runs 17 residues. CDR1 is SGHTA, CDR2 FQGNSA, per germline. V gave up 3 bases and J gave up 4 bases; unmatched junction bases: 8. This CDR3 is CASSFGWLAGGYNEQFF. CDR3 nucleotides: TGTGCCAGCAGCTTTGGCTGGCTAGCGGGGGGTTACAATGAGCAGTTCTTC.

The V and J genes are TRBV5-1 and TRBJ1-5; D unclear. Germline assignment: CDR1 SGHRS and CDR2 YFSETQ. With 2 bases removed from V and 4 bases from J, the gap between germline ends came to 10 bases. This CDR3 region has 14 residues. The CDR3, as DNA: TGCGCCAGCAGCTTTGACAATCCTAATCAGCCCCAGCATTTT. Its protein product is CASSFDNPNQPQHF.

CDR3 protein: CACSLGSNQPQHF. The CDR3 coding sequence is TGTGCCTGTAGTCTCGGAAGTAATCAGCCCCAGCATTTT. V and J are TRBV30 and TRBJ1-5, with D unresolved. The V end lost 6 bases, the J end lost 4 bases, and 13 bases lay between the germline ends. The CDR3 extends over 13 amino acids. The germline gives CDR1 GTSNPN, CDR2 SVGIG (reference sequence).

The chain is built from TRBV5-6 and TRBJ2-7; no reliable D call. Deletions cut 2 bases from V and 5 bases from J, with 11 bases between. This CDR3 contains 13 residues. Germline V gene lookup returns CDR1 SGHDT and CDR2 YYEEEE. The CDR3 coding sequence is TGTGCCAGCAGCTTCTTAGAGCAGGACGAGCAGTACTTC. Translation gives CASSFLEQDEQYF.

The chain couples TRBV11-2 to TRBJ2-7, with D tentatively TRBD2 (6 bases). This CDR3 has 13 residues. Germline V gene sequence: CDR1 SGHAT, CDR2 FQNNGV. The V end lost 2 bases, the J end lost 7 bases, and 12 bases lay between the germline ends. The CDR3 DNA is TGTGCCAGCAGCTTAACCGAGGGACTGGAGCAGTACTTC. Its protein product is CASSLTEGLEQYF.

This rearrangement joins TRBV28 to TRBJ1-5; 10 bases are shared with TRBD1. Germline assignment: CDR1 MDHEN and CDR2 SYDVKM. J was trimmed by 9 bases and V by 6 bases; bases with no gene match: 5. This CDR3 is 13 amino acids long. CDR3 DNA: TGTGCCAGCAGCCCGGGACAGGGGACGCCCCAGCATTTT. Translated, it gives CASSPGQGTPQHF.

The CDR3 region has the DNA TGTGCCACCAGCAGAGATCCGACAGGGGGGGTTTCACCCCTCCACTTT. Its translation is CATSRDPTGGVSPLHF. The V gene is TRBV15, the J gene TRBJ1-6, with TRBD1 identical over 9 bases. CDR3 length equals 16 residues. Per germline, CDR1 LNHNV and CDR2 YYDKDF (reference sequence). Trimming took 0 bases from V and 9 from J; bases not matched to a gene: 6. The full variable domain, with the rest looked up from reference TRBV15 and TRBJ1-6, is DAMVIQNPRYQVTQFGKPVTLSCSQTLNHNVMYWYQQKSSQAPKLLFHYYDKDFNNEADTPDNFQSRRPNTSFCFLDIRSPGLGDTAMYLCATSRDPTGGVSPLHFGNGTRLTVT.

The rearrangement joins TRBV19 to TRBJ2-6, with 9 positions matching TRBD1. With 5 bases clipped from V and 1 base from J, the junction kept 18 bases outside the gene matches. Per the germline V gene, CDR1 is LNHDA and CDR2 is SQIVND (reference sequence). The CDR3 spans 21 residues. CDR3 coding DNA: TGTGCCAGTAGTCCCAAGGCCGCACCGGGACAGGGAACTTCTGGGGCCAACGTCCTGACTTTC. Its translation is CASSPKAAPGQGTSGANVLTF.

DNA for the CDR3: TGTGCCACCACGAAGGACGGCCCACGGGTCTATAGCAATCAGCCCCAGCATTTT. This codes for CATTKDGPRVYSNQPQHF. The chain is built from TRBV19 and TRBJ1-5; no clear D gene. Germline CDR1 is LNHDA and CDR2 is SQIVND (reference sequence). The V gene lost 10 bases and the J gene lost 0 bases, with 25 bases spanning the gap. This CDR3 region has 18 residues.

The chain has TRBV24-1 and TRBJ1-2; D remains unclear. The V end was cut by 4 bases, the J end by 8 bases, with 13 bases between. Germline V gives CDR1 KGHDR, CDR2 SFDVKD. The CDR3 is 13 residues long. This CDR3 reads CATSEDSIGGYTF. The CDR3 DNA follows: TGTGCCACCAGTGAGGACTCAATCGGGGGCTACACCTTC.

The chain links TRBV5-6 to TRBJ2-1, with 8 nucleotides matching TRBD2. Germline V CDR1 and CDR2: SGHDT, YYEEEE. This CDR3 has 16 amino acids. V lost 2 bases to trimming and J lost 1 base; unmatched junction nucleotides: 5. The CDR3 nucleotides read TGTGCCAGCAGCTTCGACGGGGGGGCATCCTACAATGAGCAGTTCTTC. Amino acids: CASSFDGGASYNEQFF.

In its sample, this clone was seen once. The chain has TRBV7-9 and TRBJ1-2; TRBD1 matches at 8 bases. Per germline, CDR1 SEHNR and CDR2 FQNEAQ (reference sequence). The CDR3 runs 15 residues. V lost 4 bases, J lost 4 bases, and 8 bases stayed unmatched. The CDR3 loop is CASSSQGARGYGYTF. CDR3 coding DNA: TGTGCCAGCAGCTCCCAGGGGGCGCGGGGCTATGGCTACACCTTC.

V is TRBV18 and J is TRBJ2-1; either TRBD1 or TRBD2 may supply D (5 bases each). V was trimmed by 4 bases and J by 1 base, leaving 8 bases between them. The V gene's germline CDR1 is KGHSH and CDR2 LQKENI. The CDR3 contains 14 residues. This CDR3 is CASSLGDSYNEQFF. In DNA form, the CDR3 reads TGTGCCAGCTCACTGGGGGATTCCTACAATGAGCAGTTCTTC.

V gene TRBV6-5 combines with J gene TRBJ2-1; a possible D gene is TRBD2 (6 bases). The germline V gene encodes CDR1 MNHEY and CDR2 SVGAGI. The CDR3 extends over 14 amino acids. The ends were cut back, 5 bases at V and 7 bases at J, with 15 bases in the middle. The CDR3 nucleotides read TGTGCCAGCAGTCTCATGGGGGGATATAATGAGCAGTTCTTC. It is translated as CASSLMGGYNEQFF.

This chain uses TRBV5-5 with TRBJ2-5; D perhaps matches TRBD2 (6 bases). V was pared by 4 bases and J by 5 bases, with 18 bases between. In germline, CDR1 is SGHKS, CDR2 YYEKEE (reference sequence). This CDR3 has 15 amino acids. As DNA, the CDR3 is TGTGCCAGCAGCGGCCCGGGCCTGGGAGGCGAGACCCAGTACTTC. It codes for CASSGPGLGGETQYF.